A single sample is the source of the 20 T cell receptor beta chains below, sequenced in a study of blood T cell repertoires in COVID-19. Produced via immunoSEQ multiplex PCR; TCRdb's table is partial and in-frame only. The top ten hold 7.5% to 9% of the sample, which has tens of thousands of clones, under 70% seen once. The sample consisted of peripheral blood. Source of these receptors: a woman in her seventies with acute or convalescent COVID-19.

This clone came up a few times. CDR3 protein: CASSGNSETQYF. DNA of the CDR3: TGTGCCAGCAGTGGTAACTCAGAGACCCAGTACTTC. V and J are TRBV2 and TRBJ2-5; D ambiguous. This CDR3 is 12 amino acids long. The germline V and J ends were trimmed by 4 bases and 4 bases, with 7 bases remaining between them. Germline CDR1 and CDR2: SNHLY and FYNNEI.

The chain employs TRBV5-1 and TRBJ1-1; no clear D. Germline CDR1 reads SGHRS; CDR2 reads YFSETQ. Trimming took 0 bases from V and 4 from J, leaving 7 bases between them. This CDR3 has 13 amino acids. The CDR3 protein is CASSLARFTEAFF. CDR3 sequence (DNA): TGCGCCAGCAGCTTGGCCCGGTTCACTGAAGCTTTCTTT.

This clone is a singleton in its sample. The chain uses TRBV28 and TRBJ2-7; 12 bases are a match to TRBD1. Germline CDR1 and CDR2: MDHEN and SYDVKM. This CDR3 contains 15 residues. The V segment lost 5 bases and the J segment 4 bases; nucleotides outside the gene matches: 6. CDR3 coding DNA: TGTGCCAGCAGTGGCCCGGGACAGGGGGCGTACGAGCAGTACTTC. Translation gives CASSGPGQGAYEQYF.

The chain has TRBV9 and TRBJ1-4; D remains ambiguous. The CDR3 covers 16 residues. CDR1 is SGDLS, CDR2 YYNGEE, per germline. The V and J ends lost 0 bases and 7 bases respectively, with 16 bases between them. Here the CDR3 reads CASSVGAFSEGEKLFF. Written as DNA, the CDR3 is TGTGCCAGCAGCGTAGGAGCATTCTCAGAGGGTGAAAAACTGTTTTTT.

This chain uses TRBV12-3 or TRBV12-4 with TRBJ1-6; the match to TRBD1 covers 7 bases. V was pared by 9 bases and J by 9 bases, with 8 bases of the junction left unmatched. The CDR3 runs 13 residues. As DNA, the CDR3 is TGTGCCAGTCGGGACAGACGAATTTCACCCCTCCACTTT. It specifies CASRDRRISPLHF.

The V gene is TRBV11-2, the J gene TRBJ2-1; unclear D gene. V dropped 3 bases and J dropped 5 bases, with 8 bases sitting between them. Germline V gene sequence: CDR1 SGHAT, CDR2 FQNNGV. CDR3 size: 13 residues. CDR3 sequence (DNA): TGTGCCAGCAGCTTGGCAGGAAACAATGAGCAGTTCTTC. It codes for CASSLAGNNEQFF.

This rearrangement joins TRBV5-5 to TRBJ2-7, with a tentative D call TRBD2 (6 bases). Germline V gene sequence: CDR1 SGHKS, CDR2 YYEKEE (reference sequence). The CDR3 has 12 residues. V shed 3 bases and J shed 4 bases, with 8 bases lying between them. CDR3 sequence reads: CASSWDLYEQYF. Written as DNA, the CDR3 is TGTGCCAGCAGCTGGGACTTATACGAGCAGTACTTC.

The chain couples TRBV18 to TRBJ1-2; possibly TRBD1 for D (5 bases). Germline CDR1 and CDR2: KGHSH and LQKENI. The CDR3 consists of 15 residues. V dropped 2 bases and J dropped 5 bases, with 15 bases sitting between them. CDR3 protein: CASSPGRDLWYGYTF. CDR3 nucleotides: TGTGCCAGCTCACCAGGGAGGGACTTATGGTATGGCTACACCTTC.

Many counts were recorded for this clone. The CDR3 loop is CSTYRDREAFF. The DNA of the CDR3 is TGCAGCACCTACAGGGACAGAGAAGCTTTCTTT. The V and J genes are TRBV29-1 and TRBJ1-1; 7 bases fit TRBD1. CDR1 is SQVTM, CDR2 ANQGSEA, per germline. The V and J ends lost 8 bases and 8 bases, in that order; junction bases with no gene match: 8. CDR3 length: 11 amino acids.

The rearrangement links TRBV2 to TRBJ1-5; possible D gene TRBD1, 5 bases. The V end lost 4 bases, the J end lost 5 bases, and 12 bases lay between the germline ends. The CDR3 contains 14 residues. The germline gives CDR1 SNHLY, CDR2 FYNNEI. This CDR3 reads CASSAAGSYQPQHF. CDR3 in DNA: TGTGCCAGCAGTGCGGCAGGGTCGTATCAGCCCCAGCATTTT.

J is TRBJ1-1 and V is TRBV15; no firm D call. The V end lost 3 bases, the J end lost 3 bases, and 14 bases lay between the germline ends. The germline V gene encodes CDR1 LNHNV and CDR2 YYDKDF (reference sequence). The CDR3 runs to 15 residues. The CDR3 region has the DNA TGTGCCACCAGCAGCATACAGCGCGGGGACACTGAAGCTTTCTTT. Translating it yields CATSSIQRGDTEAFF.

The chain combines TRBV6-1 with TRBJ2-1; 14 bases agree with TRBD2. The J segment lost 11 bases and the V segment lost 0 bases, leaving 9 bases of the junction unmatched. The CDR3 has 17 residues. CDR1 and CDR2 (germline): MNHNS, SASEGT. The CDR3, as DNA: TGTGCCAGCAGTGAAGCTCCGGGACTAGCGGGGGTAACGAAGCAGTTCTTC. It yields the protein CASSEAPGLAGVTKQFF.

This CDR3 is CASSPGSLSYGYTF. Written as DNA, the CDR3 is TGTGCCAGCAGCCCAGGATCCCTTAGCTATGGCTACACCTTC. The chain has TRBV11-2 and TRBJ1-2; D unresolved. Germline V gene data show CDR1 as SGHAT and CDR2 as FQNNGV. The CDR3 spans 14 residues. Trimming stripped 5 bases from V and 4 bases from J, with 14 bases between.

The chain joins TRBV5-1 to TRBJ2-1; 9 bases are a match to TRBD2. The CDR3 totals 15 residues. Trimming removed 4 bases from V and 4 bases from J; junction bases left unmatched: 6. Germline-derived CDR1 and CDR2 are SGHRS and YFSETQ. The CDR3 bases are TGCGCCAGCAGCAAAGGGACTAGCAGATACAATGAGCAGTTCTTC. Translating gives CASSKGTSRYNEQFF.

This clone was observed many times. The chain carries TRBV7-9 and TRBJ2-2, with D possibly being TRBD2 (6 bases). V shed 10 bases and J shed 5 bases, with 11 bases lying between them. The CDR3 totals 12 residues. Germline-derived CDR1 and CDR2 are SEHNR and FQNEAQ (reference sequence). The CDR3 here is CAIPAGTGELFF. The CDR3 coding sequence is TGTGCCATCCCCGCGGGAACCGGGGAGCTGTTTTTT.

The chain recombines TRBV7-6 with TRBJ1-6; 10 bases agree with TRBD1. The ends lost 5 bases at V and 6 bases at J; junction bases unmatched: 7. Germline V CDR1 and CDR2: SGHVS, FNYEAQ. The CDR3 length is 16 residues. The DNA for the CDR3 is TGTGCCAGCAGCAGAGGACAGGGGGGAGTTAATTCACCCCTCCACTTT. Translation gives CASSRGQGGVNSPLHF.

The sample holds one count of this clone. The J gene is TRBJ2-7, the V gene TRBV13, with D possibly being TRBD2 (6 bases). Germline values: CDR1 PRHDT, CDR2 FYEKMQ (reference sequence). The CDR3 is made up of 11 amino acids. V was clipped by 8 bases and J by 6 bases, with 11 bases between them. The CDR3 coding sequence is TGTGCCAGCGGAGTCGGGGGCGAGCAGTACTTC. The encoded protein is CASGVGGEQYF.

V is TRBV6-5 and J is TRBJ2-5; D might be TRBD1 (5 bases). V gave up 7 bases and J gave up 2 bases, with 14 bases separating them. CDR1 MNHEY and CDR2 SVGAGI come from the germline V gene. The CDR3 consists of 14 residues. This CDR3 is CASIRIGDQETQYF. DNA of the CDR3: TGTGCCAGCATTCGGATAGGGGATCAAGAGACCCAGTACTTC.

V is TRBV20-1 and J is TRBJ1-1; tentatively, D is TRBD1 (6 bases). The germline V and J ends were trimmed by 3 bases and 3 bases, with 17 bases remaining between them. CDR3 size: 15 residues. CDR1 is DFQATT, CDR2 SNEGSKA, per germline (reference sequence). CDR3 sequence (DNA): TGCAGTGCTAGTCCTACAGGGATGACGTACACTGAAGCTTTCTTT. This sequence encodes CSASPTGMTYTEAFF.

The chain couples TRBV6-1 to TRBJ2-2, with TRBD2 as a possible D gene (5 bases). Germline V CDR1 and CDR2: MNHNS, SASEGT. Trimming cost V 2 bases and J 9 bases, with 10 bases left between them. This CDR3 contains 13 residues. CDR3 bases: TGTGCCAGCAGTGAACCGGGGAAGTGGGAGCTGTTTTTT. Translation gives CASSEPGKWELFF.